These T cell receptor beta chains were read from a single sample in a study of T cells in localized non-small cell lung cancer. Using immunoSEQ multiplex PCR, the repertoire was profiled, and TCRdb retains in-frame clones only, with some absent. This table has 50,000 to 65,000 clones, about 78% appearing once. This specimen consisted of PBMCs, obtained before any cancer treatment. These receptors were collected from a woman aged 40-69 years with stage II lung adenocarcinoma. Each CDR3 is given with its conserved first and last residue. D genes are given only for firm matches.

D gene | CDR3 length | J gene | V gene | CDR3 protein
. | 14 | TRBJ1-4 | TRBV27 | CASSPGLGREKLFF
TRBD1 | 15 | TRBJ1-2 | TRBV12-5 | CASGLSVGQGYGYTF
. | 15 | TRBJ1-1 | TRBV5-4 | CASRNPRAGNTEAFF
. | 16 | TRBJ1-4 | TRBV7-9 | CASSQGQGGDNEKLFF
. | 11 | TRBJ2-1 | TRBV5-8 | CASSLARRWFF
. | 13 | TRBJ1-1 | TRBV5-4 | CASSQTPSKVAFF
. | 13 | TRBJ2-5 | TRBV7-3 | CASSFPGPETQYF
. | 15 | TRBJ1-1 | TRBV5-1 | CASSSGTGMNTEAFF
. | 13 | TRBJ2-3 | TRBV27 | CASSPEQPDTQYF
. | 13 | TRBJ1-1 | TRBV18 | CASSPDVNTEAFF
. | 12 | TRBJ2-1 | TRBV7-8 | CASSFTYNEQFF
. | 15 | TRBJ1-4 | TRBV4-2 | CASSQEGDGRDQLFF
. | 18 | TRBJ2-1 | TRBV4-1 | CASSQDGRGNTVYNEQFF
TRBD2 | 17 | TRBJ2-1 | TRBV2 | CASSSPNSGGAQNEQFF
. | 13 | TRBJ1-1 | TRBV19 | CASNPRGNTEAFF
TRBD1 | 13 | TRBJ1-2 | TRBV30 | CAWSTGVFNGYTF
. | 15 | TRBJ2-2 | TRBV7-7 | CASSLERGVTGELFF
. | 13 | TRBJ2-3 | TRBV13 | CASSLLDADTQYF
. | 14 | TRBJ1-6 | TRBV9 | CASSVGHYNSPLHF
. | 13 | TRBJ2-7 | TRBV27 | CASRLQLRGEQYF
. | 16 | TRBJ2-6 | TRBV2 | CASSPGRNSGANVLTF
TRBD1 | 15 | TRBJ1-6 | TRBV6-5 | CASRSGTGGNSPLHF
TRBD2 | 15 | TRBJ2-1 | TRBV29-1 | CSVAHGEGGVGTRVF
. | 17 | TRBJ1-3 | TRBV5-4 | CASSFGPLPHSGNTIYF
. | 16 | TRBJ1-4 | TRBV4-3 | CASSQDTTLSDEKLFF
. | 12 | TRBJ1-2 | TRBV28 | CASLSQGIGYTF
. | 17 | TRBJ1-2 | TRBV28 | CASSLDPRKIPFYGYTF
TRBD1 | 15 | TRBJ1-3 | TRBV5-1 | CASRRDSSSGNTIYF
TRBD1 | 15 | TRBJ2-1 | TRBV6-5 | CASSDGQARYNEQFF
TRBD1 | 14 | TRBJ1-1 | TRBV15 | CATSALRGGTEAFF
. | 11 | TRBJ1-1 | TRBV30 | CAWVPGQKAFF
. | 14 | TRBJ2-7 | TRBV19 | CATQVEQGRSEQYF
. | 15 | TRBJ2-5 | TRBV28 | CASSLRTGLKETQYF
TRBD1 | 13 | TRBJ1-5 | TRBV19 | CASWGTGTQPQHF
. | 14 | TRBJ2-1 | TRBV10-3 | CAISGGVLWNEQFF
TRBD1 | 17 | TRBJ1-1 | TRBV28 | CASTQGQGGRSYTEAFF
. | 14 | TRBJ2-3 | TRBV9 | CASSVAGQLNTQYF
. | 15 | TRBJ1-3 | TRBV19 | CASSISGGFGNTIYF
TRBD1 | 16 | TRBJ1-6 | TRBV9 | CASRPGTAFDHSPLHF
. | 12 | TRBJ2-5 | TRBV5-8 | CASSLSMETQYF
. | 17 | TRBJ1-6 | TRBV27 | CASSEQIGSSYNSPLHF
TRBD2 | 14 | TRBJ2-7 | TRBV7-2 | CASSLALGGDEQYF